Described below is a single TCR beta chain sequence and its context. Its target is not known. This entry belongs to a study of T cell responses to AZD1222 COVID-19 vaccine. The length of the CDR3 is 10 residues. V lost 11 bases, J lost 4 bases, and 8 bases lay in between. The table came from immunoSEQ multiplex PCR; TCRdb's copy has only in-frame clones and leaves some out. Of approximately 100,000 clones in the sample, roughly nine tenths were seen once. Study results and caveats: The peak T cell response came first, and repertoires were sampled only after it. Baseline serostatus was positive in only a handful of AZD1222 recipients.

J is TRBJ1-2 and V is TRBV12-3 or TRBV12-4; no reliable D call. This TCR was recovered from an adult in good health. The starting material was peripheral blood, obtained on day 0 of AZD1222 vaccination. CDR3 residues: CACTPYGYTF. In nucleotides, the CDR3 is TGTGCCTGTACACCCTATGGCTACACCTTC.